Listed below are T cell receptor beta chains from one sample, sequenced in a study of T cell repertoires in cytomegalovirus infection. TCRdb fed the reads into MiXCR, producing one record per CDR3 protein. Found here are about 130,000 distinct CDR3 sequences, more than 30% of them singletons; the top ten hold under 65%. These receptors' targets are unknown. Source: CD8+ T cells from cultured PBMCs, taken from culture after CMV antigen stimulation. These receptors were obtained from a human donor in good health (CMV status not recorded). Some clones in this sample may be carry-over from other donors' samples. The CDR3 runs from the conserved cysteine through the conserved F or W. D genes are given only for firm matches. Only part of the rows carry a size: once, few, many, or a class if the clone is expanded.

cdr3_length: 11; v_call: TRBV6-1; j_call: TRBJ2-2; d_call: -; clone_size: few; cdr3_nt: TGTGCCAGCAGTGAATCCGGGGAGCTGTTTTTT; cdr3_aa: CASSESGELFF
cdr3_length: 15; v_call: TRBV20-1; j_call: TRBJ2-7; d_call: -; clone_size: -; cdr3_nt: TGCAGTGCTAGAGTAAAGTCAGGGAGGAACCACGAGCAGTACTTC; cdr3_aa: CSARVKSGRNHEQYF
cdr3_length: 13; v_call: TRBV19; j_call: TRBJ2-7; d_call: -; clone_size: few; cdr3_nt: TGTGCCAGTAGTATAGCACTCCTCTACGAGCAGTACTTC; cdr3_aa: CASSIALLYEQYF
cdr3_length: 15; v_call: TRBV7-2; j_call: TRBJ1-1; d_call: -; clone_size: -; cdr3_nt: TGTGCCAGCAGCTTAGTCGGCCAGAGGGACACTGAAGCTTTCTTT; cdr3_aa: CASSLVGQRDTEAFF
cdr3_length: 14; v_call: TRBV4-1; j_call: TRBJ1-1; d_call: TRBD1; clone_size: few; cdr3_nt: TGCGCCAGCAGCCAAGGGACAGGCCAACGAGGGGCTTTCTTT; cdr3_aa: CASSQGTGQRGAFF
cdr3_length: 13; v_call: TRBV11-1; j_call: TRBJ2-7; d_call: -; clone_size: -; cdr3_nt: TGTGCCAGCAGCTCAGTAAGGGACTACGAGCAGTACTTC; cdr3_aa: CASSSVRDYEQYF
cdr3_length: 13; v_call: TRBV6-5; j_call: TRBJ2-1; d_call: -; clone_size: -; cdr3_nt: TGTGCCAGCAGTCGCGGGGTCTGGAATGAGCAGTTCTTC; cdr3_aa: CASSRGVWNEQFF
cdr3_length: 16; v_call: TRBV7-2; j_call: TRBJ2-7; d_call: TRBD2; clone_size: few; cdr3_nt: TGTGCCAGCAGCCCCTGGACTAGCGGGGGGTCTAATGAGCAGTACTTC; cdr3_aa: CASSPWTSGGSNEQYF
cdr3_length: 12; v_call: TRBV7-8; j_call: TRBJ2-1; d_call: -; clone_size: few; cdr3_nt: TGTGCCAGCAGCTTACGAGGGAATGAGCAGTTCTTC; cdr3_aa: CASSLRGNEQFF
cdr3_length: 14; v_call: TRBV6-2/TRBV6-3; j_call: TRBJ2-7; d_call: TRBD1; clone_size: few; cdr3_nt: TGTGCCAGCAGTTATGTGGGACAGGAAGACGAGCAGTACTTC; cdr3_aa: CASSYVGQEDEQYF
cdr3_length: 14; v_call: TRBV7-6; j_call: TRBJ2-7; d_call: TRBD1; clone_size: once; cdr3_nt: TGTGCCAGCAGCCCTTGGACAGGGTCCTACGAGCAGTACTTC; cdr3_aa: CASSPWTGSYEQYF
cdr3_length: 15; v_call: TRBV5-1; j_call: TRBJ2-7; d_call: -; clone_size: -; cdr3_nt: TGCGCCAGCAGCCTCAGGGTTCTCGGGCCGGACGAGCAGTACTTC; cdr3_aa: CASSLRVLGPDEQYF
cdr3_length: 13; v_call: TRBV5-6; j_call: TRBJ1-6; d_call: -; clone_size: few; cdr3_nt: TGTGCCAGCAGCTTGTTGTGGAATTCACCCCTCCACTTT; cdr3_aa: CASSLLWNSPLHF
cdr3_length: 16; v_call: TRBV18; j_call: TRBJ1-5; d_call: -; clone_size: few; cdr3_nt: TGTGCCAGCTCTCCCGGGGGTGACCATAGCAATCAGCCCCAGCATTTT; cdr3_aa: CASSPGGDHSNQPQHF
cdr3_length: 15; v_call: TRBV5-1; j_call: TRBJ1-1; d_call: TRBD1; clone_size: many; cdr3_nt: TGCGCCAGCAGCTTGGGGGGACAGGGGGCCGCTGAAGCTTTCTTT; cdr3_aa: CASSLGGQGAAEAFF
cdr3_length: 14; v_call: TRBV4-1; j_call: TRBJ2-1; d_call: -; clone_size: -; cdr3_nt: TGCGCCAGCAGCCAAGAAGGGCAGCCAAATGAGCAGTTCTTC; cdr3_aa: CASSQEGQPNEQFF
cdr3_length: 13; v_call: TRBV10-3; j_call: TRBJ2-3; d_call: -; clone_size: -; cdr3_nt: TGTGCCATCTCGGCTATGAGCACAGATACGCAGTATTTT; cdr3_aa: CAISAMSTDTQYF
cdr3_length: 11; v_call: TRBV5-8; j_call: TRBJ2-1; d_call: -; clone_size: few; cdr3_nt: TGTGCCAGCAGCTCCCTCCATGAGCAGTTCTTC; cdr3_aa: CASSSLHEQFF
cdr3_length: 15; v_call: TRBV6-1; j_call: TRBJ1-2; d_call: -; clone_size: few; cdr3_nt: TGTGCCAGCGGTCCTCGGGGGGGCTGGTACGGTGGCTACACCTTC; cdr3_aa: CASGPRGGWYGGYTF
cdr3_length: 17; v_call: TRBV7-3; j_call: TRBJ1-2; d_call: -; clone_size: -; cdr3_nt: TGTGCCAGCAGCCACGCAGATCGGGGGCCAAGGGGCTATGGCTACACCTTC; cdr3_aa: CASSHADRGPRGYGYTF
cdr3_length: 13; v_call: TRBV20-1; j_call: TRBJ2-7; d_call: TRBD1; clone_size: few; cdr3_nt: TGCAGTGCTTACGCGACACAGGGGTTCGAGCAGTACTTC; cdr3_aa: CSAYATQGFEQYF
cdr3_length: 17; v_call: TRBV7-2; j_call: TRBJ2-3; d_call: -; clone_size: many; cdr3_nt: TGTGCCAGCAGCTTAGAGCCCCACGCGGGGAGCACAGATACGCAGTATTTT; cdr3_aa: CASSLEPHAGSTDTQYF
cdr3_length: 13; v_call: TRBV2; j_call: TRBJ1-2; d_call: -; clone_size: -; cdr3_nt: TGTGCCAGCAGTGAAAACCCCCTCTATGGCTACACCTTC; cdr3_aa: CASSENPLYGYTF
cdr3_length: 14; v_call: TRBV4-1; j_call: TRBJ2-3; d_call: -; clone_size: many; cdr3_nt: TGCGCCAGCAGCCAGGGGGCTAGCACAGATACGCAGTATTTT; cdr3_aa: CASSQGASTDTQYF
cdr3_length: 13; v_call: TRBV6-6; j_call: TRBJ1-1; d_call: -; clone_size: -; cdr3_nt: TGTGCCAGCACCAGGGCCTCGAACACTGAAGCTTTCTTT; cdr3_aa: CASTRASNTEAFF
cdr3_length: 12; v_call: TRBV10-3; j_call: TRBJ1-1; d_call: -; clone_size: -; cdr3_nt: TGTGCCATCAGTGATGTCGGCACTGAAGCTTTCTTT; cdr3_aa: CAISDVGTEAFF
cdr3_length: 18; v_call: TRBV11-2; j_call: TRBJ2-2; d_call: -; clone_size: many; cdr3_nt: TGTGCCAGCAGCTTAGCAGGACAGCCGCCGGACCGTTCCGGGGAGCTGTTTTTT; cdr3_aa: CASSLAGQPPDRSGELFF
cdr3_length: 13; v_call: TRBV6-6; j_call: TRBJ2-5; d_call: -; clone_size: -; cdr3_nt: TGTGCCAGCACCCCGGGGGTAGGGGAGACCCAGTACTTC; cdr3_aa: CASTPGVGETQYF
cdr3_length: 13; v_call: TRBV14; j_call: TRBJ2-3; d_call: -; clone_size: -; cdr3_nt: TGTGCCAGCAGACCCGTCAGCACAGATACGCAGTATTTT; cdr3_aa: CASRPVSTDTQYF
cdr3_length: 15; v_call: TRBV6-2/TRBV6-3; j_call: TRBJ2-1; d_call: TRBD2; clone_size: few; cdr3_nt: TGTGCCAGCAGTTACATGGGGGGGTCCTACAATGAGCAGTTCTTC; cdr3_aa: CASSYMGGSYNEQFF
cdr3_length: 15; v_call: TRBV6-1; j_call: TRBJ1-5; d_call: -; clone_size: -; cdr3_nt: TGTGCCAGCAGTCGTCGGGCAGGGGACAATCAGCCCCAGCATTTT; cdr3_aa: CASSRRAGDNQPQHF
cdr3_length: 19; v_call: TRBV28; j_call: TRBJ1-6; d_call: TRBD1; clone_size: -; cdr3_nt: TGTGCCAGCAGTTTTCCCCCTTACCAGACAGGGGGCTCAGGTTCACCCCTCCACTTT; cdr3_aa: CASSFPPYQTGGSGSPLHF
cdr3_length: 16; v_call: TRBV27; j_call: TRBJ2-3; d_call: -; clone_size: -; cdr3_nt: TGTGCCAGCAGTTTAACCCAAGTCTCTAGCACAGATACGCAGTATTTT; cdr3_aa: CASSLTQVSSTDTQYF
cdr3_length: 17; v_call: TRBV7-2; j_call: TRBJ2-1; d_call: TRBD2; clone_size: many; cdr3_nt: TGTGCCAGCAGCTTAGGATACGGGGGACTAGCAGACAATGAGCAGTTCTTC; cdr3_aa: CASSLGYGGLADNEQFF
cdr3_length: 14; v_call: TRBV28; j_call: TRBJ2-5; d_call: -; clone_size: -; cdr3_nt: TGTGCCAGCAGTCGGCGGGACAGTCAAGAGACCCAGTACTTC; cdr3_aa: CASSRRDSQETQYF
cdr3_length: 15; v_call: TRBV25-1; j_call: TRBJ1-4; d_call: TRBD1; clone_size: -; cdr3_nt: TGTGCCAGCAGAGACCCGACAGGGATGAATGAAAAACTGTTTTTT; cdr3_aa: CASRDPTGMNEKLFF
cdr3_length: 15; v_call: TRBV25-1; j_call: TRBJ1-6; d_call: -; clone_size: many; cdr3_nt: TGTGCCAGCAGTAAGACGACAATGGGCGGTTCACCCCTCCACTTT; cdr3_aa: CASSKTTMGGSPLHF
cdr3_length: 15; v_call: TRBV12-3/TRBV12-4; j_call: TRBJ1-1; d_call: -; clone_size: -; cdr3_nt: TGTGCCAGCAGTTTAAGGGAAAGATTGAACACTGAAGCTTTCTTT; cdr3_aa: CASSLRERLNTEAFF
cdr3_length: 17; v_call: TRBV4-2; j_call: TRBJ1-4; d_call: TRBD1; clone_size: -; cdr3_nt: TGTGCCAGCAGCCAAGATAAGGGCGGGACAGGGAATGAAAAACTGTTTTTT; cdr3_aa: CASSQDKGGTGNEKLFF
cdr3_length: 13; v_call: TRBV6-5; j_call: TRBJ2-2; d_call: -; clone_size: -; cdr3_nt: TGTGCCAGCAGTTACGATCTGGCCGGGGAGCTGTTTTTT; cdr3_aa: CASSYDLAGELFF
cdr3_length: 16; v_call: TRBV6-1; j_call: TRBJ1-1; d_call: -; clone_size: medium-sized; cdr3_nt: TGTGCCAGTAGGAACGACGGGACGGGGATGAACACTGAAGCTTTCTTT; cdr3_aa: CASRNDGTGMNTEAFF
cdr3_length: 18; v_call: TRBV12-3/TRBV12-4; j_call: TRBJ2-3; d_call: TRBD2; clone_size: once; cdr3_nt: TGTGCCAGCAGTACGCTAGCGGGGGGGCGTTCTAGCACAGATACGCAGTATTTT; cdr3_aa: CASSTLAGGRSSTDTQYF
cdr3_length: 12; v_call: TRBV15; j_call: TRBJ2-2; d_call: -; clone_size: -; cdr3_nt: TGTGCCACCCAACGAGATACCGGGGAGCTGTTTTTT; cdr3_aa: CATQRDTGELFF
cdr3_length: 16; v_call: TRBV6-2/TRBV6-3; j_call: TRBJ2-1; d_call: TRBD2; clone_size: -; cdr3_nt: TGTGCCAGCAGTCACCCTAGCGGGGCCCGAATGAATGAGCAGTTCTTC; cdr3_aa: CASSHPSGARMNEQFF
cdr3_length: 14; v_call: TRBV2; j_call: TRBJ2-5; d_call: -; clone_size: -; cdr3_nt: TGTGCCAGCAGGGGCGACAGCGACGGAGAGACCCAGTACTTC; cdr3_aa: CASRGDSDGETQYF
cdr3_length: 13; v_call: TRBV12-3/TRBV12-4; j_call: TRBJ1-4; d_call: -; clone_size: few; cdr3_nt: TGTGCCAGCAGTTTAGTAGGGAACGGAAAACTGTTTTTT; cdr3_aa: CASSLVGNGKLFF
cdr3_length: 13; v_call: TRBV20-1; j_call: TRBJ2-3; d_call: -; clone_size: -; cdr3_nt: TGCAGTGCTCTAGGGGGTAGCACAGATACGCAGTATTTT; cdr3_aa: CSALGGSTDTQYF
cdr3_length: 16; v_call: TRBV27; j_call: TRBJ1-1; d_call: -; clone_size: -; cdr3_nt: TGTGCCAGCAGTTTAACACGGAACATCATGAACACTGAAGCTTTCTTT; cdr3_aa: CASSLTRNIMNTEAFF
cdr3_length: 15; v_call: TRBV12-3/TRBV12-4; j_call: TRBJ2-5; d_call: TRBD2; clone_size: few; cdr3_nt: TGTGCCAGCAGTTTCTGGAGCGGGGGGGCCGAGACCCAGTACTTC; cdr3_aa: CASSFWSGGAETQYF